This TCR beta chain was captured by sequencing in a study of T-cell reconstitution after alpha-beta-depleted transplantation in children. The germline V gene encodes CDR1 DFQATT and CDR2 SNEGSKA (reference sequence). Deletions cut 5 bases from V and 7 bases from J, with 12 bases between. The length of the CDR3 is 13 residues. This clonotype was picked up a small number of times. Its target is not known. Preparation of the TCRbeta library involved a method that used unique molecular identifiers. TCRdb ran MiXCR on the PCR reads and lists one entry per CDR3 protein. In the table there are 500,000 to 600,000 distinct CDR3 sequences, 25% to 30% of which are singletons. Study-wide points: It was reported that alpha-beta T cells came from several hundred expanded graft clones (about two months after transplant).

This chain joins TRBV20-1 and TRBJ1-6; no firm D call. The specimen was PBMCs, collected before TCRalphabeta/CD19-depleted stem cell transplant. This TCR came from a boy less than two years old with Wiskott-Aldrich syndrome, due to receive a stem cell transplant. The CDR3 sequence is CSAWTDVNSPLHF. As DNA, the CDR3 is TGCAGTGCTTGGACGGATGTGAATTCACCCCTCCACTTT.